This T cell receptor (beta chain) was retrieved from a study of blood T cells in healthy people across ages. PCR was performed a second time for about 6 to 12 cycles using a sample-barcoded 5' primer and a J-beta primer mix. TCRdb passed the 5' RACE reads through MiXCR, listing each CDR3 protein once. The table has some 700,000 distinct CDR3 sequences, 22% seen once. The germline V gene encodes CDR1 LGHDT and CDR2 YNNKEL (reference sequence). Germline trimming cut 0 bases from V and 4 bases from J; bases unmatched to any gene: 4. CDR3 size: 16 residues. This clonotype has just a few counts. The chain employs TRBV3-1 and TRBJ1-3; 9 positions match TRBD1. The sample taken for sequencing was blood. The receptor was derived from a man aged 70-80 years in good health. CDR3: CASSQEQGAGGNTIYF. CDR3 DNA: TGTGCCAGCAGCCAAGAACAGGGGGCTGGAGGAAACACCATATATTTT.